Listed below are T cell receptor beta chains from one sample, sequenced in a study of blood T cell repertoires in COVID-19. Using immunoSEQ multiplex PCR, the repertoire was profiled, and TCRdb retains in-frame clones only, with some absent. Among about 330,000 clones listed, over 75% were seen once. Sequencing used peripheral blood. These receptors were collected from a human donor in a cohort sampled during active COVID-19. The CDR3 runs from the conserved cysteine through the conserved F or W. Size tells how often a clone was seen (once, few, many) or the class of an expanded clone, and some rows leave it out.

CDR3aa: CASSLDKNTEAFF
abundance: -
v_gene: TRBV7-9

CDR3aa: CAWRPDYDGYTF
abundance: -
v_gene: TRBV30

CDR3aa: CASSQEQYNTEAFF
abundance: -
v_gene: TRBV4-2

CDR3aa: CASSPTKSYGLSTNEQFF
abundance: -
v_gene: TRBV18

CDR3aa: CSVDLTGAGYGYTF
abundance: -
v_gene: TRBV29-1

CDR3aa: CATASKQGADEQYF
abundance: -
v_gene: TRBV24-1

CDR3aa: CASSRQLMNTEAFF
abundance: -
v_gene: TRBV19

CDR3aa: CASSPTGTANTEAFF
abundance: -
v_gene: TRBV14

CDR3aa: CASSLEGRKLFF
abundance: -
v_gene: TRBV5-1

CDR3aa: CASIRQPSYEQYF
abundance: few
v_gene: TRBV2

CDR3aa: CASSLEGQGAAFF
abundance: -
v_gene: TRBV5-1

CDR3aa: CASSTSLGTQQFF
abundance: -
v_gene: TRBV6-5

CDR3aa: CATSAGVGTEAFF
abundance: -
v_gene: TRBV24-1

CDR3aa: CATSDLRRTGYVCEQYF
abundance: -
v_gene: TRBV24-1

CDR3aa: CASSLSANPYGYTF
abundance: -
v_gene: TRBV27

CDR3aa: CASSLAPRTAYQETQYF
abundance: few
v_gene: TRBV5-1

CDR3aa: CASSQEGSSGGAWTGELFF
abundance: -
v_gene: TRBV4-2

CDR3aa: CASSSTSGGPTDTQYF
abundance: -
v_gene: TRBV18

CDR3aa: CASSPGQGTHEQFF
abundance: -
v_gene: TRBV5-1

CDR3aa: CASSTGTVTDTQYF
abundance: -
v_gene: TRBV5-1

CDR3aa: CASTPRGLGTEAFF
abundance: once
v_gene: TRBV6-5

CDR3aa: CASSLKEQDRGFYGYTF
abundance: -
v_gene: TRBV4-1

CDR3aa: CASSFPGQGTGELFF
abundance: -
v_gene: TRBV6-5

CDR3aa: CASSYGVNTEAFF
abundance: -
v_gene: TRBV27

CDR3aa: CASSEDRGGGYTF
abundance: -
v_gene: TRBV6-1

CDR3aa: CASSINSRVGNTGELFF
abundance: -
v_gene: TRBV19

CDR3aa: CASSRAGSEQYF
abundance: once
v_gene: TRBV7-3

CDR3aa: CASSPGTDIYLMNTEAFF
abundance: -
v_gene: TRBV7-9

CDR3aa: CASMWGRTEAFF
abundance: few
v_gene: TRBV19